This TCR beta chain was identified in a study of T cells in localized non-small cell lung cancer. The CDR3 runs 13 residues. The V gene end was trimmed by 11 bases and the J gene end by 6 bases; junction bases not matched to a gene: 6. CDR1 SGHVT and CDR2 SQSDAQ come from the germline V gene. General study results and limits: Longer overall survival accompanied higher blood T cell density. Uninvolved adjacent lung had higher T cell clonality than tumor and all other tissues. Since sequencing was restricted to only one region of the tumor, intratumor heterogeneity remains a possibility.

Method: immunoSEQ multiplex PCR; TCRdb's copy keeps in-frame clones and lacks some. There are around 1,500 clones in the sample; about a third occur only once, and roughly 18% lies in the top ten. This clone is deemed medium-sized. Its antigen remains unknown. The origin of this receptor is a male donor aged 60 or over with stage II squamous cell lung carcinoma. Here the sequenced sample was normal lung tissue next to the tumor, taken before any cancer treatment. J is TRBJ2-1 and V is TRBV7-4; 11 bases line up with TRBD1. The CDR3 is CACTGTGGNEQFF. The CDR3 DNA follows: TGTGCCTGCACCGGGACAGGGGGCAATGAGCAGTTCTTC.